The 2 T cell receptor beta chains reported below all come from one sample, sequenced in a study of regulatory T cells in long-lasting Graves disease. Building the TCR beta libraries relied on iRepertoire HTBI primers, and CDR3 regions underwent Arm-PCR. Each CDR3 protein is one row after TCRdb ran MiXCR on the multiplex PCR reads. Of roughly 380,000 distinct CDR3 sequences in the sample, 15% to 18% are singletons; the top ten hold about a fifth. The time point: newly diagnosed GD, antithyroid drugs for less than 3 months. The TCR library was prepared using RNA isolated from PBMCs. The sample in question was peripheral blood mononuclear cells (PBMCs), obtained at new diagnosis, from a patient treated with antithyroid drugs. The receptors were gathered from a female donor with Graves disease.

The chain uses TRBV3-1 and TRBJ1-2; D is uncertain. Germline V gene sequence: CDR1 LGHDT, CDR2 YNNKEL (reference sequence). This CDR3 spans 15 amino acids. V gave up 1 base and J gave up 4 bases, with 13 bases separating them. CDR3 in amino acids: CASSQAAGRGYGYTF. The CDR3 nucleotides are TGTGCCAGCAGCCAAGCGGCGGGGAGAGGCTATGGCTACACCTTC. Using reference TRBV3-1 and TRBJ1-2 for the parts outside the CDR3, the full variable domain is DTAVSQTPKYLVTQMGNDKSIKCEQNLGHDTMYWYKQDSKKFLKIMFSYNNKELIINETVPNRFSPKSPDKAHLNLHINSLELGDSAVYFCASSQAAGRGYGYTFGSGTRLTVV.

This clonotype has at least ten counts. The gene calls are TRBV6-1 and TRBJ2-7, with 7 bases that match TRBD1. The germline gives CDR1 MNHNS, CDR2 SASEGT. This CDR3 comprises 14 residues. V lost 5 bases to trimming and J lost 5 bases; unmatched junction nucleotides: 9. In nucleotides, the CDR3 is TGTGCCAGCAGTACCCGGGACAGTCGTAACGAGCAGTACTTC. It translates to CASSTRDSRNEQYF.